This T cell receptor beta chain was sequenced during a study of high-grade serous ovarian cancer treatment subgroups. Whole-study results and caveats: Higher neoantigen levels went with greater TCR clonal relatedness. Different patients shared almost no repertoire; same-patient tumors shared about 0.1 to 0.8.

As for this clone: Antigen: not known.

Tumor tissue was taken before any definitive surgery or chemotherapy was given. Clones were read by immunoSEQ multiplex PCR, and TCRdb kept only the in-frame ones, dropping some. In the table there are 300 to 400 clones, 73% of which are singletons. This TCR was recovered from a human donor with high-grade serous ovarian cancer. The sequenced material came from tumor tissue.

In nucleotides, the CDR3 is TGTGCCAGTAGTATAGGGGCAGGGGCCGGATATTCACCCCTCCACTTT. Residues: CASSIGAGAGYSPLHF. The rearrangement uses TRBV19 and TRBJ1-6; D possibly corresponds to TRBD1 (6 bases). V was clipped by 1 base and J by 8 bases, with 15 bases between them. This CDR3 is 16 amino acids long. Germline V CDR1 and CDR2: LNHDA, SQIVND (reference sequence). Variable domain in full (rest from reference TRBV19 and TRBJ1-6): DGGITQSPKYLFRKEGQNVTLSCEQNLNHDAMYWYRQDPGQGLRLIYYSQIVNDFQKGDIAEGYSVSREKKESFPLTVTSAQKNPTAFYLCASSIGAGAGYSPLHFGNGTRLTVT.